Listed here is a single T cell receptor (beta chain). Its antigen is undetermined. Generation of TCR beta libraries employed quantitative 5'-RACE incorporating molecular barcodes. TCRdb fed the 5' RACE reads into MiXCR, producing one record per CDR3 protein. The table records almost 400,000 distinct CDR3 sequences, 20% to 25% of them present only once. These data originate in a study of CD8 T cells in ankylosing spondylitis. Study results and caveats: Characteristic of ankylosing spondylitis blood, it appeared, was a TCR beta motif comprising eight highly homologous variants. The authors reported significant enrichment of disease-linked clones in matched ankylosing spondylitis synovial fluid.

The clonotype comes from a male donor with ankylosing spondylitis. Sequenced input: blood, either unsorted or a sorted T cell fraction (not recorded which).

CDR3: CASSFHRGQGAKNIQYF. The CDR3 DNA sequence: TGTGCCAGCAGCTTCCACAGGGGGCAGGGGGCCAAAAACATTCAGTACTTC. The chain joins TRBV7-2 to TRBJ2-4; 9 bases are a match to TRBD1. The CDR3 loop spans 17 amino acids. V lost 3 bases and J lost 1; bases outside the gene matches: 7. Germline values: CDR1 SGHTA, CDR2 FQGNSA.